This T cell receptor (beta chain) was recorded in a study of CD8+ T cells in alopecia areata. Study details: The drug, tofacitinib, lasted 6 to 18 months, followed by 6 months off drug.

Treatment defined: oral pan-JAK inhibitor, 5-10 mg twice daily. This CDR3 region has 15 residues. Trimming stripped 4 bases from V and 3 bases from J, with 15 bases between. Germline V CDR1 and CDR2: SGHTA, FQGNSA. Once RNA had been extracted, it was reverse transcribed into cDNA to act as the sequencing template. The protocol was immunoSEQ multiplex PCR, while the TCRdb copy is restricted to in-frame clones and leaves out a portion. The table has 150,000 to 200,000 clones, 45% to 60% seen once. The sequence was obtained from a human donor with alopecia areata. The input for sequencing was CD8+ T cells sorted from blood, taken around week 54, from a patient treated with tofacitinib. The chain couples TRBV7-2 to TRBJ1-1; D possibly corresponds to TRBD1 (6 bases). CDR3 in amino acids: CASSSSPGQYTEAFF. Here the CDR3 DNA reads TGTGCCAGCAGCTCTAGCCCCGGACAGTACACTGAAGCTTTCTTT.